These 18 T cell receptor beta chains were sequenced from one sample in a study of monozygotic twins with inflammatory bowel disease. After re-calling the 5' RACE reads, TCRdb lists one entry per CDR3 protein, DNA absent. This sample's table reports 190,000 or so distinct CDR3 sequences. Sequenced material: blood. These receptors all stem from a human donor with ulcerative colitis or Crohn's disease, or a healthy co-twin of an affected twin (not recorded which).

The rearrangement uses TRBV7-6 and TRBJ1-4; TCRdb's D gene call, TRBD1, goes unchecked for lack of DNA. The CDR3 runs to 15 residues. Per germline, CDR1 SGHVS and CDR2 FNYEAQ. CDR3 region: CASSLGDRYNEKLFF.

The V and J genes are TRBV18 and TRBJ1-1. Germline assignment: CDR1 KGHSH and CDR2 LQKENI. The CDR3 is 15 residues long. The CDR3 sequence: CASSPPGWMNTEAFF.

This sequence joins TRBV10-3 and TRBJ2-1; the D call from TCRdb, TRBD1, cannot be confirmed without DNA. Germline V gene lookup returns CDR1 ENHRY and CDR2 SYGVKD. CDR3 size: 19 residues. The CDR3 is CAISESPGGGYSSYNEQFF.

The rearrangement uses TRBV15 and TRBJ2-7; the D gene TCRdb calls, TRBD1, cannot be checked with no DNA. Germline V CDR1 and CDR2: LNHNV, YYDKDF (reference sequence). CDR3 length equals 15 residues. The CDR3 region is CATSRFGTGNYEQYF. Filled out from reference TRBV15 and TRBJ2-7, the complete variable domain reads DAMVIQNPRYQVTQFGKPVTLSCSQTLNHNVMYWYQQKSSQAPKLLFHYYDKDFNNEADTPDNFQSRRPNTSFCFLDIRSPGLGDTAMYLCATSRFGTGNYEQYFGPGTRLTVT.

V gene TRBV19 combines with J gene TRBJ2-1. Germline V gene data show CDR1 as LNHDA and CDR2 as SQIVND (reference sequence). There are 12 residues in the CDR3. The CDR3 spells CASSIGYNEQFF.

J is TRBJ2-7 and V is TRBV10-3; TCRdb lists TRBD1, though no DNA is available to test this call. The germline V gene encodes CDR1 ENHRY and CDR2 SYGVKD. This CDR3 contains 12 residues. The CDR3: CAISESLDRGQF.

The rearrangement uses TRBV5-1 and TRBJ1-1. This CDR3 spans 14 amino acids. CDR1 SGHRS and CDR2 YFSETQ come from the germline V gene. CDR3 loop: CASSFKGGDTEAFF.

Here the CDR3 reads CASSSDGPPQHF. The chain couples TRBV19 to TRBJ1-5. The CDR3 is made up of 12 amino acids. Germline V gene lookup returns CDR1 LNHDA and CDR2 SQIVND (reference sequence).

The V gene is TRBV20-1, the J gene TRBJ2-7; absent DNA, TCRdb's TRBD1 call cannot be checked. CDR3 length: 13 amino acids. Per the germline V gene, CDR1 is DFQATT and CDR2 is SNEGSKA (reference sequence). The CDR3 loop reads CSARDRVKDEQYF.

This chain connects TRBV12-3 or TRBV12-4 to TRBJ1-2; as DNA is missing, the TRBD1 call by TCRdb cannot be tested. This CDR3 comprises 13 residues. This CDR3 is CASSARDRYGYTF.

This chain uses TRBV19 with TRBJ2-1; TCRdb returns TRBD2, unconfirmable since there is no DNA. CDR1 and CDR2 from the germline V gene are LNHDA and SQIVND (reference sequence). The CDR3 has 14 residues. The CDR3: CASRLAGDLDEQFF.

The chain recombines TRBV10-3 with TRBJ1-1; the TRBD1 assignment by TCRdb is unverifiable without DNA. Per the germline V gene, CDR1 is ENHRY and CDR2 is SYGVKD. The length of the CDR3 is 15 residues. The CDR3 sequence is CAISGNRGSNTEAFF.

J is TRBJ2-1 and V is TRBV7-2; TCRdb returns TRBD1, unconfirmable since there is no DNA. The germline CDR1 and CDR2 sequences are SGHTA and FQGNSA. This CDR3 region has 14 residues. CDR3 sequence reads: CASRQTGGSNEQFF.

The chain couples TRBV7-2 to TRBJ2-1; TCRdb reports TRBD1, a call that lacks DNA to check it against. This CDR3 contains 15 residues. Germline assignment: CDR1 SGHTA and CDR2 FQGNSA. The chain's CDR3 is CASIRGTGRFNEQFF.

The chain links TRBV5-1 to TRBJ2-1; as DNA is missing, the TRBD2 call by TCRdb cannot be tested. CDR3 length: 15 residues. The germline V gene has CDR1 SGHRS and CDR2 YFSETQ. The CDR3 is CASSFGAGGYNEQFF.

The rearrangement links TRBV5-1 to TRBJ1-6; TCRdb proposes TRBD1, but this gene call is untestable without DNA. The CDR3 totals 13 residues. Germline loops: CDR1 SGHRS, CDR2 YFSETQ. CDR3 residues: CASNDGGNSPLHF.

CDR3 protein: CASSPTGAEQAPQHF. The V and J genes are TRBV25-1 and TRBJ1-5; TCRdb indicates TRBD1, and absent DNA this call remains unverified. Germline V gene sequence: CDR1 MGHDK, CDR2 SYGVNS. This CDR3 comprises 15 residues.

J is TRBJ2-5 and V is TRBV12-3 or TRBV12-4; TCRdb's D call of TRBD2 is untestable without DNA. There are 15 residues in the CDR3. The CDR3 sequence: CASSLGGVRQETQYF.